This TCR beta chain was found in a study of blood T cell repertoires in COVID-19. Study information: There were acute and convalescent COVID-19 samples, and they came from the United States, Italy and Spain. From T cells, B-cell-depleted T cells, or PBMCs came the material, which was cDNA or gDNA.

In assigning cohorts, the study relied on participant-reported clinical history. Source study methods: Counts of nucleated cells, estimated from reference gene primer amplification, were obtained. TCRdb keeps only in-frame clones here, not all; method: immunoSEQ multiplex PCR. The D gene and trimming were derived from the DNA, and the V and J assignments and clone size from that table. Seen here are approximately 210,000 clones, around 81% observed once, and the top ten hold 8.9%. This clone was recorded only once. The trim removed 1 base at V and 4 bases at J, leaving 7 bases unmatched. The CDR3 contains 17 residues. Germline values: CDR1 LGHDT, CDR2 YNNKEL (reference sequence).

Material for sequencing was PBMCs or T cells enriched from blood (not recorded which). This receptor was taken from a woman in her forties or fifties with acute COVID-19. The V call is TRBV3-1 (or the pseudogene TRBV3-2), the J call TRBJ2-2; TRBD2 matches at 9 bases. The CDR3 coding sequence is TGTGCCAGCAGCCAAGGAAGTAGCGGGAGTCTCACCGGGGAGCTGTTTTTT. Amino acids: CASSQGSSGSLTGELFF.